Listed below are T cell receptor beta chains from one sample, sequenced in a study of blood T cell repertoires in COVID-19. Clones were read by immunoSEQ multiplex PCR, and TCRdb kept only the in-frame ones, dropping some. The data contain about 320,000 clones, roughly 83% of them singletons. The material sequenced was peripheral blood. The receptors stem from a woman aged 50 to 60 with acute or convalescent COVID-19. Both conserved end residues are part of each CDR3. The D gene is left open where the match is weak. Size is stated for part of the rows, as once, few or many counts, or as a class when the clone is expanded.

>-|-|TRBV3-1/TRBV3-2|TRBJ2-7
CASSARGCYEQYF
TGTGCCAGCAGTGCGAGAGGGTGCTACGAGCAGTACTTC
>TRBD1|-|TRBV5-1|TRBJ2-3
CASSMGQSTDTQYF
TGCGCCAGCAGCATGGGACAGAGCACAGATACGCAGTATTTT
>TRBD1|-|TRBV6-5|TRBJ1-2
CASSSTGGLGYTF
TGTGCCAGCAGTTCCACAGGGGGCTTGGGGTACACCTTC
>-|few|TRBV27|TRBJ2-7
CASSLGATREQYF
TGTGCCAGCAGCCTAGGCGCGACTCGCGAGCAGTACTTC
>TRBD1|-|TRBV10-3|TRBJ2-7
CAISYLPGQEVYEQYF
TGTGCCATCAGTTATCTACCGGGACAGGAGGTCTACGAGCAGTACTTC
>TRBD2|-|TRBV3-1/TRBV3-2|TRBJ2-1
CASSPLSGGEGSEQFF
TGTGCCAGCAGCCCCCTATCGGGAGGGGAGGGTAGTGAGCAGTTCTTC
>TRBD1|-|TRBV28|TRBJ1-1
CASRRQGYTEAFF
TGTGCCAGCAGGCGACAGGGGTACACTGAAGCTTTCTTT
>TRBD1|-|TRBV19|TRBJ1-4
CASSINRGGTNEKLFF
TGTGCCAGTAGTATAAACAGGGGAGGAACTAATGAAAAACTGTTTTTT
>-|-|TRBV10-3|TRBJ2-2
CAISESADTGELFF
TGTGCCATCAGTGAGTCCGCGGACACCGGGGAGCTGTTTTTT
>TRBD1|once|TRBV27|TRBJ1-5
CASSFGQGGNQPQHF
TGTGCCAGCAGTTTTGGACAGGGGGGCAATCAGCCCCAGCATTTT
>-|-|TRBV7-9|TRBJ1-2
CASSPLSVYGYTF
TGTGCCAGCAGCCCCTTGTCGGTCTATGGCTACACCTTC
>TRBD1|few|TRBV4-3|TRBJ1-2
CASSQDVPSLDRNYGYTF
TGCGCCAGCAGCCAAGACGTACCATCCCTGGACAGGAACTATGGCTACACCTTC
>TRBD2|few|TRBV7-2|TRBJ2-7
CASSSTSGRASRLF
TGTGCCAGCAGTTCGACTAGCGGGAGGGCCTCTCGTCTCTTC
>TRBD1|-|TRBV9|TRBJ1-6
CASSRWGQGRDSPLHF
TGTGCCAGCAGCAGATGGGGACAGGGGCGAGATTCACCCCTCCACTTT
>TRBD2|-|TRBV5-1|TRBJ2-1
CASSLGTSDWYNEQFF
TGCGCCAGCAGCTTGGGGACTAGTGACTGGTACAATGAGCAGTTCTTC
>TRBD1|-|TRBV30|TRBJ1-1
CAWILGTGDTEAFF
TGTGCCTGGATACTGGGGACAGGGGATACTGAAGCTTTCTTT
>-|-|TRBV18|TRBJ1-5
CASSPGGDQPQHF
TGTGCCAGCTCACCAGGAGGGGATCAGCCCCAGCATTTT
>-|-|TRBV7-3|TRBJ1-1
CASSSTQGAAEAFF
TGTGCCAGCAGCTCAACACAGGGAGCCGCTGAAGCTTTCTTT
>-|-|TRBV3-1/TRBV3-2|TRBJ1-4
CASSQEVIRRATNEKLFF
TGTGCCAGCAGCCAAGAGGTGATTCGACGGGCAACTAATGAAAAACTGTTTTTT
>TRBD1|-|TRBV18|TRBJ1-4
CASSPRDRGPEKLFF
TGTGCCAGCTCACCCCGGGACAGGGGGCCTGAAAAACTGTTTTTT
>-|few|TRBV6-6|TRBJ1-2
CASSPRRDYGYTF
TGTGCCAGCAGCCCCCGCAGGGACTATGGCTACACCTTC
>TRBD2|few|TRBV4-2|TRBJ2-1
CASSHRTSANNEQFF
TGTGCCAGCAGCCATCGGACTAGCGCTAACAATGAGCAGTTCTTC
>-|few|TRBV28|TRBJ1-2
CASSTSDYGYTF
TGTGCCAGCAGTACCTCAGACTATGGCTACACCTTC
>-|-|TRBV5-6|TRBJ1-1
CASSLRGIGTEAFF
TGTGCCAGCAGCTTGAGGGGGATTGGCACTGAAGCTTTCTTT
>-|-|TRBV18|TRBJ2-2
CASAAGSGELFF
TGTGCCAGTGCCGCAGGGTCCGGGGAGCTGTTTTTT
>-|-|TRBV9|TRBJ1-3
CASSVAMRERNTIYF
TGTGCCAGCAGCGTAGCGATGAGGGAAAGAAACACCATATATTTT
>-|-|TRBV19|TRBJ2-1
CASSPGATHNEQFF
TGTGCCAGTAGTCCGGGAGCCACCCACAATGAGCAGTTCTTC
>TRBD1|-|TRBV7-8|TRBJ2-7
CASRRDRVGSYEQYF
TGTGCCAGCAGACGGGACAGGGTCGGGTCCTACGAGCAGTACTTC
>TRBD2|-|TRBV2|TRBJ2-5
CASLGLAGYLRETQYF
TGTGCCAGCCTCGGACTAGCGGGCTACCTGCGAGAGACCCAGTACTTC
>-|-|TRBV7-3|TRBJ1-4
CASSYRATNEKLFF
TGTGCCAGCAGCTACAGGGCAACTAATGAAAAACTGTTTTTT
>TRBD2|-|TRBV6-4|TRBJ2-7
CASSSLAGGEQYF
TGTGCCAGCAGTTCACTAGCGGGAGGCGAGCAGTACTTC
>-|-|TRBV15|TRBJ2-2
CATYRGGITGELFF
TGTGCCACCTACCGTGGGGGGATTACCGGGGAGCTGTTTTTT
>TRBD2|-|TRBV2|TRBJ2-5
CASSATLAVQETQYF
TGTGCCAGCAGTGCCACCCTAGCGGTACAAGAGACCCAGTACTTC
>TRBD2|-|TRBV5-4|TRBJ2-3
CASKWGGRGTDTQYF
TGTGCCAGTAAATGGGGCGGGAGGGGCACAGATACGCAGTATTTT
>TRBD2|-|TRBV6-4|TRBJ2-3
CASSVSLAGPDTQYF
TGTGCCAGCAGTGTTTCCCTAGCGGGACCAGATACGCAGTATTTT
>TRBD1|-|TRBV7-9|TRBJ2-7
CASSWLQGTGNHEQYF
TGTGCCAGCAGCTGGCTACAGGGGACAGGGAATCACGAGCAGTACTTC
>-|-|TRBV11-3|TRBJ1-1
CASSVGAEAFF
TGTGCCAGCAGCGTTGGGGCAGAAGCTTTCTTT
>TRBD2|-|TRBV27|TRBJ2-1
CASSLSAASGPYNEQFF
TGTGCCAGCAGTTTATCGGCTGCTAGCGGGCCCTACAATGAGCAGTTCTTC
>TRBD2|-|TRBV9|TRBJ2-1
CASSVGAGSNNEQFF
TGTGCCAGCAGCGTAGGAGCGGGGAGTAACAATGAGCAGTTCTTC